The 4 T cell receptor beta chains reported below all come from one sample, sequenced in a study of blood T cell repertoires in COVID-19. Method: immunoSEQ multiplex PCR; TCRdb's copy keeps in-frame clones and lacks some. The table shows hundreds of thousands of clones, with about 90% occurring only once. The sequenced sample consisted of peripheral blood. The receptors were gathered from an older woman with COVID-19, enrolled during active disease.

The CDR3 loop reads CASSKIAGARGEQFF. Written as DNA, the CDR3 is TGTGCCAGCAGCAAGATAGCGGGGGCCCGGGGTGAGCAGTTCTTC. The rearrangement joins TRBV7-2 to TRBJ2-1, with TRBD2 matching 9 bases. Germline V gene sequence: CDR1 SGHTA, CDR2 FQGNSA. Unmatched junction bases numbered 11, after V lost 5 bases and J lost 9 bases. This CDR3 has 15 residues. Using reference TRBV7-2 and TRBJ2-1 for the parts outside the CDR3, the full variable domain is GAGVSQSPSNKVTEKGKDVELRCDPISGHTALYWYRQSLGQGLEFLIYFQGNSAPDKSGLPSDRFSAERTGGSVSTLTIQRTQQEDSAVYLCASSKIAGARGEQFFGPGTRLTVL.

The rearrangement joins TRBV19 to TRBJ1-6; perhaps TRBD1 as D (6 bases). The germline V gene has CDR1 LNHDA and CDR2 SQIVND (reference sequence). The ends were cut back, 5 bases at V and 7 bases at J, with 21 bases in the middle. This CDR3 spans 17 amino acids. CDR3 sequence (DNA): TGTGCCAGTAGTCCCCTGGGCAGGGGAGAAAAAAATTCACCCCTCCACTTT. It codes for CASSPLGRGEKNSPLHF.

This chain connects TRBV27 to TRBJ2-5, with a tentative D call TRBD1 (6 bases). V lost 1 base to trimming and J lost 4 bases, with 10 bases between them. Germline V gene lookup returns CDR1 MNHEY and CDR2 SMNVEV (reference sequence). The CDR3 loop spans 14 amino acids. The CDR3 coding sequence is TGTGCCAGCAGTTTATACGCCAGGGGAGAGACCCAGTACTTC. As protein: CASSLYARGETQYF.

CDR3 region: CASSSPSAGRQETQYF. Here the CDR3 DNA reads TGTGCCAGCAGCTCCCCCTCCGCCGGGAGACAAGAGACCCAGTACTTC. The gene calls are TRBV5-4 and TRBJ2-5; D possibly corresponds to TRBD2 (6 bases). V gave up 3 bases and J gave up 2 bases, with 17 bases separating them. Germline V gene sequence: CDR1 SGHNT, CDR2 YYREEE (reference sequence). This CDR3 has 16 residues.